Presented here are 11 T cell receptor beta chains from one specimen sequenced in a study of OX40 agonist ivuxolimab in advanced cancers. Sequencing was performed with immunoSEQ multiplex PCR; in TCRdb, only in-frame clones are kept and a portion is missing. The sample lists about 54,000 clones, roughly 88% occurring once. This specimen was CD4+ or CD8+ T cells sorted from blood, taken in a trial of the OX40 agonist ivuxolimab. These receptor sequences come from an adult with an advanced solid tumor such as melanoma, head and neck, liver or kidney cancer.

On this clone itself: Other nucleotide sequences from this sample produce the same CDR3. This chain links TRBV30 with TRBJ1-1; TRBD1 aligns across 8 bases. CDR1 and CDR2 (germline): GTSNPN, SVGIG (reference sequence). This CDR3 contains 13 residues. Trimming took 4 bases from V and 1 from J; bases not matched to a gene: 2. CDR3: CAWNGQGNTEAFF. The CDR3 DNA is TGTGCCTGGAACGGACAGGGGAACACTGAAGCTTTCTTT.

The chain carries TRBV6-5 and TRBJ2-7, with D perhaps matching TRBD1 (5 bases). The CDR3 is made up of 15 amino acids. The V gene's germline CDR1 is MNHEY and CDR2 SVGAGI. The ends were cut back, 6 bases at V and 0 bases at J, with 15 bases in the middle. CDR3 region: CASSPDSPVSYEQYF. The CDR3 nucleotides read TGTGCCAGCAGCCCCGACAGTCCAGTCTCCTACGAGCAGTACTTC.

V is TRBV5-1 and J is TRBJ2-5; 8 nucleotides match TRBD2. This CDR3 spans 14 amino acids. Germline V gene data show CDR1 as SGHRS and CDR2 as YFSETQ. The J segment lost 3 bases and the V segment lost 4 bases, leaving 5 bases of the junction unmatched. In DNA form, the CDR3 reads TGCGCCAGCAGCGGGGGAGCGGGGGAAGAGACCCAGTACTTC. Translated, it gives CASSGGAGEETQYF.

The rearrangement joins TRBV11-1 to TRBJ2-5; D is unresolved. This CDR3 contains 15 residues. V was cut by 3 bases and J by 1 base, with 12 bases left in between. Germline CDR1 is SGHAT and CDR2 is FQDESV (reference sequence). The CDR3 sequence is CASSFSWGGQETQYF. The CDR3 nucleotides read TGTGCCAGCAGCTTTTCGTGGGGTGGCCAAGAGACCCAGTACTTC.

The chain has TRBV5-1 and TRBJ2-5, with D uncertain. This CDR3 spans 15 amino acids. Trimming stripped 0 bases from V and 5 bases from J, with 14 bases between. Germline V gene sequence: CDR1 SGHRS, CDR2 YFSETQ. The CDR3 protein is CASSLGSGSRETQYF. Here the CDR3 DNA reads TGCGCCAGCAGCTTGGGTAGTGGCTCCAGGGAGACCCAGTACTTC.

J is TRBJ2-2 and V is TRBV19; TRBD1 or TRBD2 may be the D gene (5 bases each). CDR1 LNHDA and CDR2 SQIVND come from the germline V gene (reference sequence). CDR3 size: 15 residues. Trimming took off 8 bases at V and 5 bases at J, with 18 bases between the two ends. CDR3 protein: CASCFLRDGTGELFF. Written as DNA, the CDR3 is TGTGCCAGTTGCTTCCTCCGGGACGGAACCGGGGAGCTGTTTTTT.

The chain is built from TRBV7-2 and TRBJ1-1; D unresolved. The CDR3 contains 13 residues. V lost 7 bases and J lost 6, with 15 bases in between. The germline V gene encodes CDR1 SGHTA and CDR2 FQGNSA. The CDR3 sequence: CASTPRGTAEAFF. CDR3 bases: TGTGCCAGCACCCCCCGGGGAACCGCTGAAGCTTTCTTT.

CDR3 region: CASSLARQRERYEQYF. For the CDR3, the DNA is TGTGCCAGCAGCTTAGCGCGGCAGCGGGAGAGGTACGAGCAGTACTTC. The V gene is TRBV7-2, the J gene TRBJ2-7; 8 bases align to TRBD2. V shed 0 bases and J 4 bases; nucleotides not matched to a gene: 8. The germline V gene encodes CDR1 SGHTA and CDR2 FQGNSA. The CDR3 runs to 16 residues.

This clone was detected once. The chain joins TRBV11-2 to TRBJ2-1; 10 nucleotides align to TRBD2. The junction had 13 bases not matched to a gene; V was cut back by 3 bases and J by 8 bases. The CDR3 contains 17 residues. Germline-derived CDR1 and CDR2 are SGHAT and FQNNGV. The CDR3 DNA reads as TGTGCCAGCAGCTTCCTAGCGGGAGAATCGGGTCTGGATGAGCAGTTCTTC. It codes for CASSFLAGESGLDEQFF.

V and J are TRBV5-6 and TRBJ1-4; D unresolved. The V and J ends lost 0 bases and 3 bases respectively, with 3 bases between them. The CDR3 has 13 amino acids. Germline assignment: CDR1 SGHDT and CDR2 YYEEEE. The CDR3 here is CASSLVSNEKLFF. CDR3 DNA: TGTGCCAGCAGCTTGGTCTCTAATGAAAAACTGTTTTTT.

The chain has TRBV6-5 and TRBJ1-1; TRBD1 matches 8 bases. J was trimmed by 5 bases and V by 5 bases; bases with no gene match: 10. The germline V gene has CDR1 MNHEY and CDR2 SVGAGI. The CDR3 contains 15 residues. DNA of the CDR3: TGTGCCAGCAGTCAACCAGGACAGGGCTGGACTGAAGCTTTCTTT. As protein: CASSQPGQGWTEAFF.